The rows below give T cell receptor beta chains drawn from one sample of a study of CD8 T cells in ankylosing spondylitis. MiXCR was run by TCRdb on the 5' RACE reads, yielding one entry per CDR3 protein. The repertoire includes some 200,000 distinct CDR3 sequences, 7.3% of them detected once, and approximately 14% sits in the top ten. The sequenced sample was blood, either unsorted or a sorted T cell fraction (not recorded which). Receptors originate from a male donor with ankylosing spondylitis. CDR3s include the opening cysteine and the closing phenylalanine or tryptophan. The D gene is left open where the match is weak. Clone size is stated in some rows and not others, as once, few, many or a class when expanded.

13 NA TRBJ1-1 TRBV5-1 NA CASSLAPGAQAFF TGCGCCAGCAGCTTGGCCCCGGGGGCCCAAGCTTTCTTT
15 many TRBJ2-2 TRBV28 NA CASSFRDTRPGELFF TGTGCCAGCAGTTTTCGGGACACCCGACCCGGGGAGCTGTTTTTT
15 NA TRBJ2-5 TRBV4-2 TRBD1 CASSQLTGVQETQYF TGTGCCAGCAGCCAACTGACAGGGGTCCAAGAGACCCAGTACTTC
17 few TRBJ2-2 TRBV4-2 TRBD2 CASSQDSGPRDTGELFF TGTGCCAGCAGCCAAGATAGCGGGCCAAGGGACACCGGGGAGCTGTTTTTT
14 many TRBJ2-1 TRBV2 TRBD1 CASGDRGLNNEQFF TGTGCCAGCGGGGACAGGGGCCTTAACAATGAGCAGTTCTTC
13 many TRBJ1-2 TRBV5-1 TRBD1 CASSGRQGDGYTF TGCGCCAGCAGCGGCAGACAGGGCGATGGCTACACCTTC
13 NA TRBJ2-2 TRBV6-5 NA CASSYSGTGELFF TGTGCCAGCAGTTACTCGGGTACCGGGGAGCTGTTTTTT
15 many TRBJ2-1 TRBV12-5 NA CASGLDRAQGNEQFF TGTGCTAGTGGTTTGGACAGGGCCCAGGGCAATGAGCAGTTCTTC
13 many TRBJ2-5 TRBV6-2/TRBV6-3 NA CASRLTRGETQYF TGTGCCAGCAGATTGACCAGGGGTGAGACCCAGTACTTC
15 NA TRBJ2-3 TRBV20-1 NA CSARDLDILTDTQYF TGCAGTGCTAGAGATCTGGACATACTCACAGATACGCAGTATTTT
17 many TRBJ2-1 TRBV2 TRBD2 CASSEATAGGAYNEQFF TGTGCCAGCAGTGAAGCCACCGCGGGAGGCGCCTACAATGAGCAGTTCTTC
12 many TRBJ2-7 TRBV6-5 NA CATTTLSGEQYF TGTGCCACCACGACCCTAAGTGGCGAGCAGTACTTC
17 NA TRBJ2-3 TRBV11-2 NA CASSVDLRYLGTDTQYF TGTGCCAGCAGCGTAGACCTGAGGTACCTAGGCACAGATACGCAGTATTTT
17 few TRBJ2-6 TRBV10-3 TRBD1 CAISEGTGGSGANVLTF TGTGCCATCAGTGAAGGGACAGGTGGTTCTGGGGCCAACGTCCTGACTTTC
14 many TRBJ2-7 TRBV6-5 NA CASSFLENSYEQYF TGTGCCAGCAGTTTTCTCGAGAACTCCTACGAGCAGTACTTC
13 few TRBJ2-7 TRBV28 NA CASSFMGAYEQYF TGTGCCAGCAGTTTCATGGGGGCCTACGAGCAGTACTTC
13 many TRBJ2-7 TRBV27 NA CASSFGAAYEQYF TGTGCCAGCAGTTTCGGCGCGGCCTACGAGCAGTACTTC